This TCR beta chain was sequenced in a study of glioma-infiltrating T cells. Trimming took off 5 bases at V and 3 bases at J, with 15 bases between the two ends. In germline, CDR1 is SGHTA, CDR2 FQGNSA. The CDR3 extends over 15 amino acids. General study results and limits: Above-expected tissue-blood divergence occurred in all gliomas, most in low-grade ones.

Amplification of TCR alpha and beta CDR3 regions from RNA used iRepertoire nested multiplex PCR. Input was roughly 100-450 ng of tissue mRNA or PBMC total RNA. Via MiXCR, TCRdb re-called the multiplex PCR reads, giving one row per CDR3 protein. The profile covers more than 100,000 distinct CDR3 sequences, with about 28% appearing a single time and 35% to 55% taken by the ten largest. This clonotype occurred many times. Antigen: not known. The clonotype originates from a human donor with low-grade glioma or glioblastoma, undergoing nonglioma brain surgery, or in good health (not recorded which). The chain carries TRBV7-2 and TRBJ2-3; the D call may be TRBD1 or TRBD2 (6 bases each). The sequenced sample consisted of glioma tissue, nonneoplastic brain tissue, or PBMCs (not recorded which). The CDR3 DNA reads TGTGCCAGCAGCCCCCGAGGGGGGAGGACAGATACGCAGTATTTT. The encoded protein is CASSPRGGRTDTQYF.